Each of the 17 T cell receptor beta chains below was sequenced from the same sample in a study of T cell responses to AZD1222 COVID-19 vaccine. The method was immunoSEQ multiplex PCR; TCRdb's version includes in-frame clones alone and lacks a portion of them. The repertoire holds approximately 88,000 clones, with roughly nine tenths as singletons. The specimen was peripheral blood, collected on day 0 of AZD1222 vaccination. These receptors were obtained from an adult in good health.

CDR3 sequence (DNA): TGTGCCACCAGTGAAAACGGCAGGGTCCACGAGCAGTACTTC. This gives the protein CATSENGRVHEQYF. The gene calls are TRBV24-1 and TRBJ2-7; D may be TRBD1 (5 bases). The CDR3 is 14 residues long. V lost 4 bases to trimming and J lost 5 bases, with 14 bases between them. Germline CDR1 and CDR2: KGHDR and SFDVKD.

This chain connects TRBV19 to TRBJ1-2; tentatively, D is TRBD1 (5 bases). The germline V gene encodes CDR1 LNHDA and CDR2 SQIVND (reference sequence). This CDR3 region has 14 residues. Deletions cut 3 bases from V and 6 bases from J, with 14 bases between. The CDR3 is CASSISGRADGYTF. The CDR3 DNA reads TGTGCCAGTAGTATTTCGGGACGAGCAGATGGCTACACCTTC.

This chain uses TRBV7-9 with TRBJ2-1; perhaps TRBD2 as D (5 bases). Germline V gene data show CDR1 as SEHNR and CDR2 as FQNEAQ (reference sequence). V lost 8 bases to trimming and J lost 8 bases, with 13 bases between them. The CDR3 has 12 amino acids. CDR3 protein: CASHLNGDEQFF. CDR3 coding DNA: TGTGCCAGCCACTTGAACGGGGATGAGCAGTTCTTC.

The CDR3 here is CASSQDRGSSYEQYF. CDR3 bases: TGTGCCAGCAGTCAAGACAGGGGGAGCTCCTACGAGCAGTACTTC. The chain employs TRBV11-2 and TRBJ2-7; TRBD1 matches 9 bases. The CDR3 is 15 amino acids. The V and J ends lost 6 bases and 0 bases, in that order; junction bases with no gene match: 6. Germline CDR1 is SGHAT and CDR2 is FQNNGV.

The rearrangement uses TRBV2 and TRBJ2-1; 9 bases agree with TRBD2. The germline gives CDR1 SNHLY, CDR2 FYNNEI. The CDR3 has 16 residues. The J segment lost 7 bases and the V segment lost 5 bases, leaving 12 bases of the junction unmatched. CDR3 sequence reads: CASSPRLAETGNEQFF. CDR3 coding DNA: TGTGCCAGCAGTCCTCGACTAGCGGAAACTGGGAATGAGCAGTTCTTC.

Regarding this clone: The sample contains more than one DNA sequence encoding this CDR3. The chain joins TRBV18 to TRBJ1-2; D not resolved. Trimming cost V 3 bases and J 1 base, with 6 bases left between them. CDR1 is KGHSH, CDR2 LQKENI, per germline. The CDR3 has 13 residues. CDR3 loop: CASSPEDNYGYTF. CDR3 in DNA: TGTGCCAGCTCACCGGAAGATAACTATGGCTACACCTTC. Variable domain in full (rest from reference TRBV18 and TRBJ1-2): NAGVMQNPRHLVRRRGQEARLRCSPMKGHSHVYWYRQLPEEGLKFMVYLQKENIIDESGMPKERFSAEFPKEGPSILRIQQVVRGDSAAYFCASSPEDNYGYTFGSGTRLTVV.

The chain joins TRBV3-1 (or the pseudogene TRBV3-2) to TRBJ2-1; 8 bases agree with TRBD1. This CDR3 region has 14 residues. The germline V gene encodes CDR1 LGHDT and CDR2 YNNKEL (reference sequence). V was pared by 3 bases and J by 6 bases, with 4 bases of the junction left unmatched. CDR3 in amino acids: CASSQTGAGNEQFF. The CDR3 region has the DNA TGTGCCAGCAGCCAGACAGGGGCCGGCAATGAGCAGTTCTTC.

This clone is a singleton in its sample. V usage is TRBV11-2 and J usage is TRBJ2-7; D is unclear. The CDR3 covers 15 residues. V dropped 1 base and J dropped 3 bases, with 13 bases sitting between them. Germline CDR1 is SGHAT and CDR2 is FQNNGV. The CDR3 bases are TGTGCCAGCAGCTTAGCGGCGGACCTCCTCTACGAGCAGTACTTC. Translating it yields CASSLAADLLYEQYF.

This rearrangement joins TRBV5-1 to TRBJ2-7, with D tentatively TRBD1 or TRBD2 (5 bases each). The germline CDR1 and CDR2 sequences are SGHRS and YFSETQ. The CDR3 contains 14 residues. Trimming cost V 6 bases and J 3 bases, with 16 bases left between them. Here the CDR3 DNA reads TGCGCCAGCATTCCGGGACCTACTAACTACGAGCAGTACTTC. Its translation is CASIPGPTNYEQYF. The full variable domain, rest sourced from reference TRBV5-1 and TRBJ2-7, is KAGVTQTPRYLIKTRGQQVTLSCSPISGHRSVSWYQQTPGQGLQFLFEYFSETQRNKGNFPGRFSGRQFSNSRSEMNVSTLELGDSALYLCASIPGPTNYEQYFGPGTRLTVT.

The CDR3 sequence: CASSFPFWAGESYEQYF. The CDR3 nucleotides are TGTGCCAGCAGTTTCCCCTTTTGGGCAGGGGAGTCCTACGAGCAGTACTTC. The gene calls are TRBV28 and TRBJ2-7; TRBD1 is a possible D gene (6 bases). Trimming stripped 3 bases from V and 1 base from J, with 19 bases between. This CDR3 spans 17 amino acids. Germline lookup yields CDR1 MDHEN and CDR2 SYDVKM. Full variable domain (missing parts from reference TRBV28 and TRBJ2-7): DVKVTQSSRYLVKRTGEKVFLECVQDMDHENMFWYRQDPGLGLRLIYFSYDVKMKEKGDIPEGYSVSREKKERFSLILESASTNQTSMYLCASSFPFWAGESYEQYFGPGTRLTVT.

The V and J genes are TRBV7-2 and TRBJ2-2; D gene uncertain. Germline CDR1 reads SGHTA; CDR2 reads FQGNSA. This CDR3 has 16 amino acids. The V end was cut by 5 bases, the J end by 5 bases, with 18 bases between. The CDR3 sequence is CASSLWRGGPTGELFF. CDR3 nucleotide sequence: TGTGCCAGCAGCCTATGGCGAGGTGGCCCGACCGGGGAGCTGTTTTTT. Complete variable domain (other parts from reference TRBV7-2 and TRBJ2-2): GAGVSQSPSNKVTEKGKDVELRCDPISGHTALYWYRQSLGQGLEFLIYFQGNSAPDKSGLPSDRFSAERTGGSVSTLTIQRTQQEDSAVYLCASSLWRGGPTGELFFGEGSRLTVL.

The chain employs TRBV7-7 and TRBJ1-2, with 10 bases matching TRBD1. CDR1 is SSHAT and CDR2 is FNYEAQ in the germline V gene (reference sequence). The CDR3 loop spans 15 amino acids. CDR3 residues: CASSDRGRLIKGYTF. For the CDR3, the DNA is TGTGCTAGCTCAGACAGGGGGCGCTTAATTAAGGGCTACACCTTC.

J is TRBJ2-1 and V is TRBV6-1; maybe TRBD2 (6 bases). Germline CDR1 reads MNHNS; CDR2 reads SASEGT. V lost 0 bases, J lost 7 bases, and 13 bases lay in between. The CDR3 is 15 amino acids. CDR3 sequence (DNA): TGTGCCAGCAGTGAAGCGCCCGGAGGGCGAAATGAGCAGTTCTTC. Translated, it gives CASSEAPGGRNEQFF.

The chain is built from TRBV7-9 and TRBJ1-4, with D possibly TRBD1 on 5 matching bases. Trimming pared 5 bases from V and 4 bases from J, leaving 14 bases between. Per germline, CDR1 SEHNR and CDR2 FQNEAQ (reference sequence). This CDR3 region has 15 residues. CDR3 coding DNA: TGTGCCAGCAGCCCGACACGGGACGGTAATGAAAAACTGTTTTTT. The encoded protein is CASSPTRDGNEKLFF.

V gene TRBV6-2 or TRBV6-3 combines with J gene TRBJ1-2; possible D gene TRBD1, 6 bases. The germline CDR1 and CDR2 sequences are MNHEY and SVGEGT. This CDR3 has 13 amino acids. Trimming took 6 bases from V and 4 from J, leaving 12 bases between them. The CDR3 sequence: CASSQGPFYGYTF. In DNA form, the CDR3 reads TGTGCCAGCAGCCAGGGGCCCTTCTATGGCTACACCTTC.

This clone was counted between two and nine times. The genes are TRBV11-2 and TRBJ2-3, with unresolved D. V was shortened by 7 bases and J by 4 bases, with 12 bases between the two germline ends. CDR1 and CDR2 (germline): SGHAT, FQNNGV. The CDR3 spans 13 residues. The CDR3: CASNIPGSDTQYF. The CDR3 nucleotides read TGTGCCAGCAACATACCGGGCTCAGATACGCAGTATTTT.

The chain has TRBV7-2 and TRBJ1-2; D is possibly TRBD1 (6 bases). CDR1 SGHTA and CDR2 FQGNSA come from the germline V gene. The V end lost 5 bases, the J end lost 8 bases, and 18 bases lay between the germline ends. The CDR3 is 14 residues long. In nucleotides, the CDR3 is TGTGCCAGCAGCCTTGACAGGTTCTGGGGAGGCTACACCTTC. Protein product: CASSLDRFWGGYTF.